Listed here are 24 T cell receptor beta chains from one sample, sequenced in a study of a mutant IDH1 vaccine in newly diagnosed glioma. The data were produced by immunoSEQ multiplex PCR, yet TCRdb's version contains in-frame clones alone and is incomplete. The table lists about 40,000 clones, approximately 93% of them singletons, with roughly 2.6% in the top ten. As to time point: week 5, during vaccination. The vaccine gave 300 ug of a 20-mer mutant IDH1 peptide subcutaneously per dose. The antigens for these receptors are not known. The sequencing here drew on PBMCs, taken from a glioma patient whose treatment included an IDH1 peptide vaccine. These receptors originate from a man in his forties or fifties with glioma.

V usage is TRBV7-3 and J usage is TRBJ2-7; 12 bases line up with TRBD2. The CDR3 sequence is 15 residues long. CDR1 is SGHTA and CDR2 is FQGTGA in the germline V gene. The J segment lost 4 bases and the V segment lost 7 bases, leaving 8 bases of the junction unmatched. This CDR3 is CASIPTSGGAYEQYF. CDR3 in DNA: TGTGCCAGCATCCCGACTAGCGGGGGAGCGTACGAGCAGTACTTC.

This rearrangement joins TRBV18 to TRBJ2-2; D may be TRBD1 or TRBD2 (6 bases each). The germline CDR1 and CDR2 sequences are KGHSH and LQKENI. Trimming shortened V by 6 bases and J by 0 bases, and 14 bases separated the two germline ends. The CDR3 is 16 amino acids. The CDR3 DNA is TGTGCCAGCTCCCTAAACGGGGGCTCGAACACCGGGGAGCTGTTTTTT. The encoded protein is CASSLNGGSNTGELFF.

The rearrangement links TRBV27 to TRBJ2-3, with a tentative D call TRBD1 (6 bases). The CDR3 length is 13 residues. Germline CDR1 reads MNHEY; CDR2 reads SMNVEV (reference sequence). Trimming pared 3 bases from V and 6 bases from J, leaving 10 bases between. As DNA, the CDR3 is TGTGCCAGCAGTTTCCACAGGGCGGATACGCAGTATTTT. As protein: CASSFHRADTQYF.

V and J are TRBV29-1 and TRBJ1-3; D call uncertain. V was trimmed by 3 bases and J by 0 bases, leaving 6 bases between them. Germline CDR1 and CDR2: SQVTM and ANQGSEA. This CDR3 spans 13 amino acids. CDR3 amino acids: CSVDSRSGNTIYF. CDR3 coding DNA: TGCAGCGTTGACTCCCGCTCTGGAAACACCATATATTTT.

This rearrangement joins TRBV7-6 to TRBJ1-5; the match to TRBD1 covers 8 bases. The V gene end was trimmed by 1 base and the J gene end by 6 bases; junction bases not matched to a gene: 8. Germline CDR1 and CDR2: SGHVS and FNYEAQ. There are 16 residues in the CDR3. This CDR3 reads CASSLGAPGGGQPQHF. The CDR3 nucleotides read TGTGCCAGCAGCTTAGGGGCCCCAGGGGGCGGTCAGCCCCAGCATTTT.

V gene TRBV29-1 combines with J gene TRBJ2-3; 8 bases line up with TRBD2. CDR3 length: 16 amino acids. V was pared by 2 bases and J by 0 bases, with 7 bases of the junction left unmatched. Germline loops: CDR1 SQVTM, CDR2 ANQGSEA. The CDR3 DNA is TGCAGCGTTGAACCCAGGGCTAGCGGGAGCACAGATACGCAGTATTTT. Translating gives CSVEPRASGSTDTQYF.

Points on this clone: Germline and junction disagree at one end, which may indicate a read error. The V gene is TRBV7-7, the J gene TRBJ2-1, with 10 bases that match TRBD1. Germline CDR1 reads SSHAT; CDR2 reads FNYEAQ (reference sequence). The CDR3 length is 15 residues. The CDR3: CASSLGQGVGNEQFF. CDR3 sequence (DNA): TGTGCTAGCAGCTTAGGACAGGGGGTAGGCAATGAGCAGTTCTTC.

The chain joins TRBV19 to TRBJ1-5, with D unresolved. Looked up from germline, CDR1 is LNHDA and CDR2 is SQIVND (reference sequence). This CDR3 is built from 15 residues. The germline V and J ends were trimmed by 5 bases and 5 bases, with 16 bases remaining between them. The CDR3 DNA reads as TGTGCCAGTAGTGCCACACAAGGGCCTGATCAGCCCCAGCATTTT. This sequence encodes CASSATQGPDQPQHF. Full variable domain (rest looked up from reference TRBV19 and TRBJ1-5): DGGITQSPKYLFRKEGQNVTLSCEQNLNHDAMYWYRQDPGQGLRLIYYSQIVNDFQKGDIAEGYSVSREKKESFPLTVTSAQKNPTAFYLCASSATQGPDQPQHFGDGTRLSIL.

V is TRBV4-1 and J is TRBJ2-2, with D unresolved. This CDR3 is 14 amino acids long. V lost 4 bases, J lost 3 bases, and 9 bases lay in between. In germline, CDR1 is MGHRA, CDR2 YSYEKL. The CDR3 protein is CASSPQFDTGELFF. CDR3 sequence (DNA): TGCGCCAGCAGCCCACAGTTTGACACCGGGGAGCTGTTTTTT.

V usage is TRBV9 and J usage is TRBJ2-6, with unresolved D. The CDR3 spans 17 residues. Trimming cost V 0 bases and J 0 bases, with 10 bases left between them. Germline CDR1 reads SGDLS; CDR2 reads YYNGEE. The CDR3 reads CASSVGSSASGANVLTF. CDR3 sequence (DNA): TGTGCCAGCAGCGTAGGGTCCAGCGCCTCTGGGGCCAACGTCCTGACTTTC.

The J gene is TRBJ2-2, the V gene TRBV27; the D call may be TRBD1 or TRBD2 (5 bases each). The CDR3 totals 18 residues. V lost 3 bases and J lost 0, with 17 bases in between. CDR1 and CDR2 from the germline V gene are MNHEY and SMNVEV (reference sequence). The CDR3 reads CASSFRHRADTNTGELFF. The DNA of the CDR3 is TGTGCCAGCAGTTTCCGTCACCGAGCGGACACGAACACCGGGGAGCTGTTTTTT.

V is TRBV10-3 and J is TRBJ2-1, with TRBD1 matching 9 bases. After removal of 4 bases from V and 6 bases from J, the junction contained 10 bases not matched to a gene. This CDR3 contains 16 residues. Germline V gene data show CDR1 as ENHRY and CDR2 as SYGVKD. The CDR3 DNA reads TGTGCCATCAGTGTAGGGGGACAGGGCTCGGGCAATGAGCAGTTCTTC. It is translated as CAISVGGQGSGNEQFF.

The chain recombines TRBV19 with TRBJ1-5; no firm D call. CDR1 LNHDA and CDR2 SQIVND come from the germline V gene (reference sequence). The CDR3 covers 15 residues. V was pared by 3 bases and J by 6 bases, with 15 bases between. The CDR3 DNA reads TGTGCCAGTAGTATCCGGAGAGGGAGCGTTCAGCCCCAGCATTTT. Translated: CASSIRRGSVQPQHF.

CDR3 in amino acids: CASSLASGIREQFF. The CDR3 DNA reads as TGTGCCAGCAGCTTAGCGTCAGGGATCCGTGAGCAGTTCTTC. The chain couples TRBV7-2 to TRBJ2-1; D might be TRBD1 (5 bases). Between the trimmed V and J ends, which lost 0 bases and 9 bases, there was a span of 12 bases. The CDR3 is made up of 14 amino acids. CDR1 and CDR2 (germline): SGHTA, FQGNSA. The complete variable domain, with remaining parts taken from reference TRBV7-2 and TRBJ2-1, reads GAGVSQSPSNKVTEKGKDVELRCDPISGHTALYWYRQSLGQGLEFLIYFQGNSAPDKSGLPSDRFSAERTGGSVSTLTIQRTQQEDSAVYLCASSLASGIREQFFGPGTRLTVL.

V is TRBV7-3 and J is TRBJ2-3; D might be TRBD2 (6 bases). From germline, CDR1 is SGHTA and CDR2 FQGTGA. This CDR3 comprises 15 residues. Trimming took 5 bases from V and 0 from J, leaving 12 bases between them. The CDR3 DNA sequence: TGTGCCAGCAGCGAGGGGACTTTCAGCACAGATACGCAGTATTTT. The encoded protein is CASSEGTFSTDTQYF.

The chain combines TRBV4-1 with TRBJ1-1; D gene uncertain. V gave up 6 bases and J gave up 7 bases, with 24 bases separating them. The CDR3 covers 16 residues. The germline V gene encodes CDR1 MGHRA and CDR2 YSYEKL. The CDR3 sequence is CASRHSPFQNSDEAFF. Here the CDR3 DNA reads TGCGCCAGCAGACATTCCCCGTTTCAAAACTCAGATGAAGCTTTCTTT.

This chain links TRBV2 with TRBJ2-5, with 7 positions matching TRBD1. Unmatched junction bases numbered 10, after V lost 10 bases and J lost 2 bases. Germline CDR1 reads SNHLY; CDR2 reads FYNNEI. The CDR3 length is 14 residues. The CDR3 coding sequence is TGTGCCACCCACCGGGACAGATCGCAAGAGACCCAGTACTTC. Translated, it gives CATHRDRSQETQYF.

The V gene is TRBV7-8, the J gene TRBJ2-5; tentative D call: TRBD1 (5 bases). Germline lookup yields CDR1 SGHVS and CDR2 FQNEAQ. Trimming pared 0 bases from V and 2 bases from J, leaving 7 bases between. The CDR3 length is 14 residues. The CDR3 coding sequence is TGTGCCAGCAGCTTAGCGACAGTTCAAGAGACCCAGTACTTC. Encoded protein: CASSLATVQETQYF. The whole variable domain, filled in from reference TRBV7-8 and TRBJ2-5, reads GAGVSQSPRYKVAKRGQDVALRCDPISGHVSLFWYQQALGQGPEFLTYFQNEAQLDKSGLPSDRFFAERPEGSVSTLKIQRTQQEDSAVYLCASSLATVQETQYFGPGTRLLVL.

The chain carries TRBV27 and TRBJ2-7; weak D call: TRBD2 (6 bases). With 4 bases removed from V and 6 bases from J, the gap between germline ends came to 16 bases. CDR3 length: 14 amino acids. Germline V gene lookup returns CDR1 MNHEY and CDR2 SMNVEV (reference sequence). The CDR3 loop is CASSSGTPAAEQYF. The CDR3, as DNA: TGTGCCAGCAGTTCAGGGACTCCTGCCGCCGAGCAGTACTTC.

This rearrangement joins TRBV4-3 to TRBJ1-1; TRBD1 is a possible D gene (5 bases). The CDR3 is 15 residues long. Trimming took off 3 bases at V and 5 bases at J, with 16 bases between the two ends. Germline values: CDR1 LGHNA, CDR2 YSLEER. CDR3 in amino acids: CASSQTGDSGTEAFF. DNA for the CDR3: TGCGCCAGCAGCCAGACTGGGGACTCGGGGACTGAAGCTTTCTTT.

The rearrangement links TRBV4-1 to TRBJ2-5, with 7 bases aligning to TRBD1. CDR1 is MGHRA, CDR2 YSYEKL, per germline. CDR3 length: 14 residues. The ends lost 1 base at V and 6 bases at J; junction bases unmatched: 5. This CDR3 reads CASSQVGGVKTQYF. CDR3 sequence (DNA): TGCGCCAGCAGCCAAGTAGGGGGCGTCAAGACCCAGTACTTC.

In this sample, this clone turned up once. The J gene is TRBJ2-3, the V gene TRBV19; 8 bases align to TRBD1. The CDR3 totals 18 residues. V was pared by 5 bases and J by 0 bases, with 13 bases of the junction left unmatched. Germline values: CDR1 LNHDA, CDR2 SQIVND (reference sequence). CDR3 residues: CASSPWTGFEHSTDTQYF. The CDR3 region has the DNA TGTGCCAGTAGTCCCTGGACAGGGTTTGAACACAGCACAGATACGCAGTATTTT. The variable domain in full, with the rest retrieved from reference TRBV19 and TRBJ2-3, is DGGITQSPKYLFRKEGQNVTLSCEQNLNHDAMYWYRQDPGQGLRLIYYSQIVNDFQKGDIAEGYSVSREKKESFPLTVTSAQKNPTAFYLCASSPWTGFEHSTDTQYFGPGTRLTVL.

The count of this clone is one. The chain employs TRBV5-6 and TRBJ1-5, with D uncertain. The CDR3 has 15 amino acids. CDR1 and CDR2 (germline): SGHDT, YYEEEE. Trimming stripped 2 bases from V and 1 base from J, with 10 bases between. The CDR3 DNA follows: TGTGCCAGCAGCTTAATATCAGCCAGCAATCAGCCCCAGCATTTT. Amino acid sequence: CASSLISASNQPQHF.

This clone appeared a single time. V usage is TRBV5-1 and J usage is TRBJ1-3; possible D gene TRBD1, 5 bases. The CDR3 is 15 residues long. Trimming removed 0 bases at V and 2 bases at J, with 9 bases between. Per the germline V gene, CDR1 is SGHRS and CDR2 is YFSETQ. This CDR3 is CASSLGGRAGNTIYF. CDR3 DNA: TGCGCCAGCAGCTTGGGAGGCAGGGCTGGAAACACCATATATTTT.